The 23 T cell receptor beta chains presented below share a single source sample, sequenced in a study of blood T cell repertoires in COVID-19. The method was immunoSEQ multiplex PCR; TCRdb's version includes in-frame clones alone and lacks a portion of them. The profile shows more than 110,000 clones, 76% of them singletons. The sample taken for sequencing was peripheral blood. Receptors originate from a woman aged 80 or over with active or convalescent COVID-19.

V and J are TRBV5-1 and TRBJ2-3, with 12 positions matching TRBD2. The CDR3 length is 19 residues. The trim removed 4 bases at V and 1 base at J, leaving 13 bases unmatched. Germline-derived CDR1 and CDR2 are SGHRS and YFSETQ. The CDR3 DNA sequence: TGCGCCAGCAGCACCAACGGGCTAGCGGGGGGGTCAGGCACAGATACGCAGTATTTT. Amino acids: CASSTNGLAGGSGTDTQYF.

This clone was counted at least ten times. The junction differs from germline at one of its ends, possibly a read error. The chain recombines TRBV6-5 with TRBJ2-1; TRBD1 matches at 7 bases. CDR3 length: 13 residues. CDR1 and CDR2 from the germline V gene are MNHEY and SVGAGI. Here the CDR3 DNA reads TGTGCCAGCAGTTATAAGGGTGGGGACAGACGGCTCTTC. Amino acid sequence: CASSYKGGDRRLF.

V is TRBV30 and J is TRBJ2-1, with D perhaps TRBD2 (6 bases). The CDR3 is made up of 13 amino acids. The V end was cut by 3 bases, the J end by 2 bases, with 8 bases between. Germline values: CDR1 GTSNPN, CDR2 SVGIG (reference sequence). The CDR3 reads CAWRGGAYNEQFF. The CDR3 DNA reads TGTGCCTGGAGAGGAGGGGCCTACAATGAGCAGTTCTTC.

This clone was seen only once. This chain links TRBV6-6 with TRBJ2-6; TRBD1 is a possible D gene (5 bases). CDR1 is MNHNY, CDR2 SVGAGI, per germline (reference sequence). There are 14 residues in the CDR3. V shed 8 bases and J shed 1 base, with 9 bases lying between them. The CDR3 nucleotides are TGTGCCAGCTATGGGGCGTCTGGGGCCAACGTCCTGACTTTC. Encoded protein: CASYGASGANVLTF.

The CDR3 coding sequence is TGTGCCAGCAGCGCCCCCGCGCCTCAAGCTAACTATGGCTACACCTTC. Translated: CASSAPAPQANYGYTF. The chain employs TRBV7-2 and TRBJ1-2; no definite D call. The V and J ends lost 5 bases and 0 bases respectively, with 16 bases between them. In germline, CDR1 is SGHTA, CDR2 FQGNSA. This CDR3 has 16 residues.

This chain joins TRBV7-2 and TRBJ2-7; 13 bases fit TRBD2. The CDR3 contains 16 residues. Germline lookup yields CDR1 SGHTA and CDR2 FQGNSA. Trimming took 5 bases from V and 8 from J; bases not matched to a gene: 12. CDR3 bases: TGTGCCAGCAGCCCCACGGGACTAGCGGGGTTATCGAAGCAGTACTTC. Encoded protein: CASSPTGLAGLSKQYF.

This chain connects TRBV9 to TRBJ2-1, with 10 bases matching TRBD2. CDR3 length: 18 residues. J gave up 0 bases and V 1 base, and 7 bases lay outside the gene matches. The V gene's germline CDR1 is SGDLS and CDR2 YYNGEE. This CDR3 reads CASSVRVSGGTSYNEQFF. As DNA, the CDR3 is TGTGCCAGCAGCGTAAGGGTTAGCGGGGGGACCTCCTACAATGAGCAGTTCTTC. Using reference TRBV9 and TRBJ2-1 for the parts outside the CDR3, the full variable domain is DSGVTQTPKHLITATGQRVTLRCSPRSGDLSVYWYQQSLDQGLQFLIQYYNGEERAKGNILERFSAQQFPDLHSELNLSSLELGDSALYFCASSVRVSGGTSYNEQFFGPGTRLTVL.

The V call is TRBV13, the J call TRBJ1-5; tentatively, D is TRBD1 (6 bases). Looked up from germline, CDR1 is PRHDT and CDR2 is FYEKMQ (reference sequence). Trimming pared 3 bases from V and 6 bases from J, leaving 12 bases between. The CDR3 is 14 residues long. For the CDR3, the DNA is TGTGCCAGCAGCTTCCGGGGGGCCCGTCAGCCCCAGCATTTT. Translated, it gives CASSFRGARQPQHF.

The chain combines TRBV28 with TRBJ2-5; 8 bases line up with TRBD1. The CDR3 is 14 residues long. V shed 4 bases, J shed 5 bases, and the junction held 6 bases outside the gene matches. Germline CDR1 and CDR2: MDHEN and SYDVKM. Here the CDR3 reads CASSWTGMWETQYF. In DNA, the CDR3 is TGTGCCAGCAGTTGGACAGGGATGTGGGAGACCCAGTACTTC.

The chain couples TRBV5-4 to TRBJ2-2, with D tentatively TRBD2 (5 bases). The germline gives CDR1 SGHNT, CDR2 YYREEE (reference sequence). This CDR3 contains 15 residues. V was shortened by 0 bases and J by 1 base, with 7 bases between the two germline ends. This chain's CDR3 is CASSLVGVNTGELFF. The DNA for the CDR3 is TGTGCCAGCAGCTTGGTCGGGGTGAACACCGGGGAGCTGTTTTTT.

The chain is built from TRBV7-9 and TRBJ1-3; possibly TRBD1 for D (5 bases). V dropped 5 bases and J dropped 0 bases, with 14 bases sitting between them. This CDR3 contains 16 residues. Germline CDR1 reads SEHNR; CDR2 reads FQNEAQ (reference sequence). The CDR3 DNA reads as TGTGCCAGCAGCCCTAGACAGAGTATCTCTGGAAACACCATATATTTT. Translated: CASSPRQSISGNTIYF.

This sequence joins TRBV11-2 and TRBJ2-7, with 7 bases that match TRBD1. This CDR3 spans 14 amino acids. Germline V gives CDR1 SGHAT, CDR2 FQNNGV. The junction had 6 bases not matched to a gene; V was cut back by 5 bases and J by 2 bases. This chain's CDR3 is CASSQQTGPYEQYF. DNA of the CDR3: TGTGCCAGCAGCCAACAGACAGGGCCCTACGAGCAGTACTTC.

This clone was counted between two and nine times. CDR3 bases: TGTGCCAGCAGTACATCCGGGACAAGCTATGGCTACACCTTC. It codes for CASSTSGTSYGYTF. V and J are TRBV6-2 or TRBV6-3 and TRBJ1-2, with D possibly matching TRBD1 (6 bases). Trimming stripped 5 bases from V and 4 bases from J, with 14 bases between. The CDR3 covers 14 residues. Germline-derived CDR1 and CDR2 are MNHEY and SVGEGT.

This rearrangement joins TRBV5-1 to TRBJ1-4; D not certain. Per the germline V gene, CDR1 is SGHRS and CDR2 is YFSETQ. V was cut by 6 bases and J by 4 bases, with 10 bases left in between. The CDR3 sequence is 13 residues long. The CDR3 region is CASTSPVNEKLFF. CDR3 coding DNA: TGCGCCAGCACTAGCCCTGTTAATGAAAAACTGTTTTTT.

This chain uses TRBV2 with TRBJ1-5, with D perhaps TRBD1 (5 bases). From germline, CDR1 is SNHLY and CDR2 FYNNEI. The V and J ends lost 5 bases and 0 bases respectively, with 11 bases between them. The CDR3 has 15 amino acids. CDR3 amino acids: CASSRQIHSNQPQHF. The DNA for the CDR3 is TGTGCCAGCAGTCGACAGATTCATAGCAATCAGCCCCAGCATTTT. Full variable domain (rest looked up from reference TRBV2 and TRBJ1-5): EPEVTQTPSHQVTQMGQEVILRCVPISNHLYFYWYRQILGQKVEFLVSFYNNEISEKSEIFDDQFSVERPDGSNFTLKIRSTKLEDSAMYFCASSRQIHSNQPQHFGDGTRLSIL.

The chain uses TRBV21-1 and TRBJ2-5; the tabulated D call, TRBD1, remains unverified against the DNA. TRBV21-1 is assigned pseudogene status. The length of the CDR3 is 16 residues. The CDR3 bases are TGTGCCAGCAGCAAAGTGAATCTGGACAGCCAAGAGACCCAGTACTTC. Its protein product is CASSKVNLDSQETQYF.

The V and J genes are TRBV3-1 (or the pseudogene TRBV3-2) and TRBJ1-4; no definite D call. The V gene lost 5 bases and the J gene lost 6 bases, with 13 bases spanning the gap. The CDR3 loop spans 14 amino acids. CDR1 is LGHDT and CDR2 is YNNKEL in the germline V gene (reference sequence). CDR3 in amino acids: CASSLQSNDEKLFF. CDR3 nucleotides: TGTGCCAGCAGCTTACAGTCCAACGATGAAAAACTGTTTTTT.

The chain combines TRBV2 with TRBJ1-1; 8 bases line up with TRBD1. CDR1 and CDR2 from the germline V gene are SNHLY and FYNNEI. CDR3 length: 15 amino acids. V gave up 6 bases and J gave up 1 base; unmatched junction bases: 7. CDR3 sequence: CASRPWTGKNTEAFF. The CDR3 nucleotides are TGTGCCAGCAGGCCCTGGACAGGGAAGAACACTGAAGCTTTCTTT.

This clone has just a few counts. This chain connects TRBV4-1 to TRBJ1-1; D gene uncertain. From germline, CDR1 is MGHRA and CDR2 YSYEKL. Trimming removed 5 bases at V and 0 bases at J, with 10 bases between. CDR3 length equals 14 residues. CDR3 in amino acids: CASSFGLMNTEAFF. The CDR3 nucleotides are TGCGCCAGCAGCTTTGGTCTAATGAACACTGAAGCTTTCTTT.

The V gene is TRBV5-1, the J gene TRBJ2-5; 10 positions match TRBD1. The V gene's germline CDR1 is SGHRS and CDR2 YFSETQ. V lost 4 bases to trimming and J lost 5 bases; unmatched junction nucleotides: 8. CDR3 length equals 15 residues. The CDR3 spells CASSARTGGLETQYF. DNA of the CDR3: TGCGCCAGCAGCGCACGGACAGGGGGATTGGAGACCCAGTACTTC.

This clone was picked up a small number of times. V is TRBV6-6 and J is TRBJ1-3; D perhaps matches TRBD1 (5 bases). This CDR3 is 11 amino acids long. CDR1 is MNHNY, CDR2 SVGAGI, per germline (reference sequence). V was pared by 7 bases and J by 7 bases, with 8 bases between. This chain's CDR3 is CASKRQNTIYF. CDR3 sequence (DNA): TGTGCCAGCAAGAGACAGAACACCATATATTTT.

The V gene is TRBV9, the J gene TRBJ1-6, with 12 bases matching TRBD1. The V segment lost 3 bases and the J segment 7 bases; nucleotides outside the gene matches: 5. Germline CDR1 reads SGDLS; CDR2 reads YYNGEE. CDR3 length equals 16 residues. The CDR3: CASSAAGTGGNSPLHF. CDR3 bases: TGTGCCAGCAGCGCTGCCGGGACAGGGGGCAATTCACCCCTCCACTTT.

CDR3 DNA sequence: TGTGCCAGCTCACCACCCCCACCTCAGTACGAGCAGTACTTC. It translates to CASSPPPPQYEQYF. V gene TRBV18 combines with J gene TRBJ2-7; D is unclear. The CDR3 loop spans 14 amino acids. The V gene's germline CDR1 is KGHSH and CDR2 LQKENI. The V end lost 0 bases, the J end lost 4 bases, and 10 bases lay between the germline ends.